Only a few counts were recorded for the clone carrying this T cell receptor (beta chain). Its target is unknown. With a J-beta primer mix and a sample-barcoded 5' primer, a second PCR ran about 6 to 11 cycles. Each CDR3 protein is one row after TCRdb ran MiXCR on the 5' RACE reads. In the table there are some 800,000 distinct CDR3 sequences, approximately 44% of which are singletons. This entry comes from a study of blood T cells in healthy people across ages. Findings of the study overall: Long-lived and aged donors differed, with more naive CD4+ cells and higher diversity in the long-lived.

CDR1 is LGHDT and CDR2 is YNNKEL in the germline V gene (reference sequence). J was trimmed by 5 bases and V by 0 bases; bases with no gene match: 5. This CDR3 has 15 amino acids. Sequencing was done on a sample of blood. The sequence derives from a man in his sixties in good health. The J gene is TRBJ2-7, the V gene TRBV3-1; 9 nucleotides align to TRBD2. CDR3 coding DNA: TGTGCCAGCAGCCAAGAGTCTAGCGGGGTCCACGAGCAGTACTTC. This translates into CASSQESSGVHEQYF.